Included here is one T cell receptor (beta chain) sequence, with context. Its antigen is currently unknown. The data are from a study of T cell responses to AZD1222 COVID-19 vaccine. The study, taken as a whole, reports: A mostly white British donor set with more females was recruited, and clonal diversity was possibly underestimated. A rise in Spike-specific TCR breadth and depth followed two AZD1222 doses. At baseline, seropositivity was found in only a handful of AZD1222 recipients. Distributed over spike, vaccine-associated CD4 TCRs predominated at 160-218 and 743-854.

Profiled with immunoSEQ multiplex PCR; TCRdb holds only in-frame clones, not every one. The sample yields some 140,000 clones, approximately 90% seen once. The material sequenced was peripheral blood, taken on day 0 of AZD1222 vaccination. The source of this sequence is an adult in good health.

CDR3 DNA: TGTGCCAGCGGGACTAGGACAGGGTTGAGTGAAGCTTTCTTT. This sequence encodes CASGTRTGLSEAFF. The chain joins TRBV28 to TRBJ1-1; 8 nucleotides match TRBD1. Germline trimming cut 8 bases from V and 7 bases from J; bases unmatched to any gene: 12. This CDR3 has 14 residues. Germline CDR1 is MDHEN and CDR2 is SYDVKM.